A selection of T cell receptor beta chains follows, all from one sample in a study of low-dose radiotherapy and immunotherapy resistance in tumors. TCRdb reprocessed the reads with MiXCR, giving one entry per CDR3 protein. The sample includes roughly 46,000 distinct CDR3 sequences, about 11% of them seen just once. The source was PBMCs, collected before treatment. Receptors originate from a female donor with ovarian cancer. CDR3s include the opening cysteine and the closing phenylalanine or tryptophan. Fields, in order: D gene, V gene, J gene, clone size, CDR3 DNA, CDR3 protein. The D gene is left open where the match is weak. Size is omitted from some rows. Given values are once, few, many or a class for expanded clones.

.	TRBV5-6	TRBJ2-7	many	TGTGCCAGCAGCTACCCAGGCTACGAGCAGTACTTC	CASSYPGYEQYF
.	TRBV27	TRBJ1-1	many	TGTGCCAGCATCCCATCGGGGGGCACTGAAGCTTTCTTT	CASIPSGGTEAFF
.	TRBV5-1	TRBJ2-1	.	TGCGCCAGCAGCTCTCCCGGGGGCTCCTACAATGAGCAGTTCTTC	CASSSPGGSYNEQFF
TRBD2	TRBV13	TRBJ2-7	many	TGTGCCAGCAGCTCACAGCGGGAGTTGGGGAACTTC	CASSSQRELGNF
.	TRBV5-1	TRBJ1-1	many	TGCGCCAGCAGCTTCAGGGGAGAGGGCACTGAAGCTTTCTTT	CASSFRGEGTEAFF
.	TRBV20-1	TRBJ2-3	many	TGCAGTGCTACCAGGTGGGACCAGGGAACAGATACGCAGTATTTT	CSATRWDQGTDTQYF
TRBD2	TRBV10-3	TRBJ2-7	many	TGTGCCATCAGAAATACTAGCGGGAGAAGATACGAGCAGTACTTC	CAIRNTSGRRYEQYF
.	TRBV19	TRBJ2-1	many	TGTGCCAGTAGTATAGGAGGGAACGAGCAGTTCTTC	CASSIGGNEQFF
TRBD2	TRBV24-1	TRBJ2-1	many	TGTGCCACCAGTGATTTGCGACGGGAGGGTGGGGTCAATGAGCAGTTCTTC	CATSDLRREGGVNEQFF
TRBD1	TRBV7-8	TRBJ2-7	many	TGTGCCAGCAGCTACCGGGACAGTCTTTACGAGCAGTACTTC	CASSYRDSLYEQYF
TRBD1	TRBV9	TRBJ2-7	many	TGTGCCAGCAGCCTCTCCGGGACAGGGAGGTACGAGCAGTACTTC	CASSLSGTGRYEQYF
.	TRBV11-2	TRBJ2-2	many	TGTGCCAGCCGTCGCTTAGCCGGGGACACCGGGGAGCTGTTTTTT	CASRRLAGDTGELFF
.	TRBV7-9	TRBJ1-1	.	TGTGCCAGCAGCGGAGTGGGGGTCGTCGCTGAAGCTTTCTTT	CASSGVGVVAEAFF
.	TRBV6-2/TRBV6-3	TRBJ2-7	many	TGTGCCAGCAGTTACTCTCGGATCCCTGATACCTACGAGCAGTACTTC	CASSYSRIPDTYEQYF
.	TRBV28	TRBJ1-1	many	TGTGCCAGCAGGTCCCCAACGGTGACTGAAGCTTTCTTT	CASRSPTVTEAFF
TRBD1	TRBV10-3	TRBJ2-5	.	TGTGCCATCAGTACCGGGACAGGGACGACCCAGTACTTC	CAISTGTGTTQYF
TRBD1	TRBV10-2	TRBJ2-1	many	TGCGCCAGCAGCCCCCGGGACAGGGACTTAAATGAGCAGTTCTTC	CASSPRDRDLNEQFF
.	TRBV2	TRBJ1-1	few	TGTGCCAGCAGTGTTGTTGGTTTAGTAACTGAAGCTTTCTTT	CASSVVGLVTEAFF
.	TRBV28	TRBJ2-1	many	TGTGCCAGCAGTCTAGCTGGCCAGGGGTCTGAGCAGTTCTTC	CASSLAGQGSEQFF
.	TRBV6-5	TRBJ2-7	many	TGTGCCAGCAGTTACGGTCAGGGCTTGACCTACGAGCAGTACTTC	CASSYGQGLTYEQYF
.	TRBV6-2/TRBV6-3	TRBJ2-5	many	TGTGCCAGCAGTGACCCACGAGAGACCCAGTACTTC	CASSDPRETQYF
TRBD1	TRBV30	TRBJ1-2	many	TGTGCCTGGAGTGAGGGACAGTTAGCTAACTATGGCTACACCTTC	CAWSEGQLANYGYTF
.	TRBV7-6	TRBJ2-5	few	TGTGCCAGCAGCTTGTGGCCTCGGGAGACCCAGTACTTC	CASSLWPRETQYF
TRBD1	TRBV5-5	TRBJ1-4	many	TGTGCCAGCAGCGTGGCGACAGGGACCGCTAATGAAAAACTGTTTTTT	CASSVATGTANEKLFF
.	TRBV9	TRBJ2-5	few	TGTGCCAGCAGCGCCAACCCGGGGCGGGAGACCCAGTACTTC	CASSANPGRETQYF
TRBD1	TRBV12-3/TRBV12-4	TRBJ2-7	.	TGTGCCAGCAGTCCAGGGGGCCCTTTCTACGAGCAGTACTTC	CASSPGGPFYEQYF